This T cell receptor (beta chain) stems from a study of blood T cell repertoires in COVID-19. CDR1 is SGHNT, CDR2 YYREEE, per germline (reference sequence). V lost 7 bases and J lost 0; bases outside the gene matches: 3. The CDR3 runs to 15 residues. Only in-frame clones appear in the TCRdb table, and some are missing; sequencing was by immunoSEQ multiplex PCR. Here the sample spans 200,000 to 250,000 clones, just under 90% being singletons. The chain carries TRBV5-4 and TRBJ2-1; 11 positions match TRBD2. This clonotype originated in a man aged 25 to 40 with COVID-19, enrolled during active disease. Sequencing was carried out using peripheral blood. CDR3 DNA sequence: TGTGCCAGCTCTAGCGGGAGGAGCTCCTACAATGAGCAGTTCTTC. Amino acids: CASSSGRSSYNEQFF.